This passage covers 16 T cell receptor beta chains from one sample sequenced in a study of blood T cell repertoires in COVID-19. Some clones are missing from TCRdb's copy, which holds only in-frame ones; the method was immunoSEQ multiplex PCR. Among about 50,000 clones listed, roughly 88% were seen once. The specimen was peripheral blood. The receptors here all came from a woman aged 55 to 70 with acute or convalescent COVID-19.

The chain couples TRBV6-6 to TRBJ1-5, with D maybe TRBD1 (6 bases). Germline CDR1 is MNHNY and CDR2 is SVGAGI (reference sequence). The CDR3 is made up of 16 amino acids. V was pared by 5 bases and J by 4 bases, with 18 bases between. CDR3 region: CASSRMGTTQNQPQHF. The CDR3 nucleotides are TGTGCCAGCAGTCGAATGGGGACAACTCAGAATCAGCCCCAGCATTTT.

V gene TRBV9 combines with J gene TRBJ2-1, with 13 bases aligning to TRBD2. The ends lost 5 bases at V and 2 bases at J; junction bases unmatched: 19. The CDR3 is 21 residues long. Per germline, CDR1 SGDLS and CDR2 YYNGEE. CDR3: CASSNKNTGTSGTGPYNEQFF. CDR3 in DNA: TGTGCCAGCAGTAATAAAAACACCGGGACTAGCGGGACTGGGCCCTACAATGAGCAGTTCTTC.

V gene TRBV28 combines with J gene TRBJ1-1; a possible D gene is TRBD1 (6 bases). V dropped 6 bases and J dropped 1 base, with 18 bases sitting between them. The CDR3 sequence is 16 residues long. CDR1 and CDR2 from the germline V gene are MDHEN and SYDVKM. The CDR3 DNA reads TGTGCCAGCAGGCCACACGGAAGGGGGAGGAACACTGAAGCTTTCTTT. Its protein product is CASRPHGRGRNTEAFF. The full variable domain, completed using reference TRBV28 and TRBJ1-1, is DVKVTQSSRYLVKRTGEKVFLECVQDMDHENMFWYRQDPGLGLRLIYFSYDVKMKEKGDIPEGYSVSREKKERFSLILESASTNQTSMYLCASRPHGRGRNTEAFFGQGTRLTVV.

The rearrangement uses TRBV9 and TRBJ2-5; D unclear. CDR3 size: 13 residues. Trimming pared 4 bases from V and 1 base from J, leaving 8 bases between. CDR1 SGDLS and CDR2 YYNGEE come from the germline V gene. The CDR3 sequence: CASSPYPQETQYF. The CDR3, as DNA: TGTGCCAGCAGCCCTTATCCCCAAGAGACCCAGTACTTC.

The CDR3 DNA follows: TGTGCCAGTAAGCGGGACAGGGCCTCCGAGACCCAGTACTTC. It yields the protein CASKRDRASETQYF. This chain joins TRBV19 and TRBJ2-5; 9 positions match TRBD1. Germline lookup yields CDR1 LNHDA and CDR2 SQIVND (reference sequence). With V trimmed by 7 bases and J by 5 bases, 8 bases remained unmatched. The CDR3 has 14 residues.

This clone was detected once. The gene calls are TRBV2 and TRBJ2-4; 7 nucleotides line up with TRBD1. Losses at the gene ends were 2 bases for V and 6 bases for J; bases not matched to a gene: 7. The CDR3 totals 15 residues. In germline, CDR1 is SNHLY, CDR2 FYNNEI. The CDR3 sequence is CASSEFEGAGNIQYF. The CDR3 region has the DNA TGTGCCAGCAGTGAATTCGAGGGGGCTGGAAACATTCAGTACTTC. Drawing the rest from reference TRBV2 and TRBJ2-4, the complete variable domain is EPEVTQTPSHQVTQMGQEVILRCVPISNHLYFYWYRQILGQKVEFLVSFYNNEISEKSEIFDDQFSVERPDGSNFTLKIRSTKLEDSAMYFCASSEFEGAGNIQYFGAGTRLSVL.

The V call is TRBV28, the J call TRBJ1-4, with D hard to call. Germline V gene sequence: CDR1 MDHEN, CDR2 SYDVKM. Trimming removed 5 bases at V and 0 bases at J, with 7 bases between. The CDR3 runs 14 residues. In DNA form, the CDR3 reads TGTGCCAGCAGTACCAGGCCAACTAATGAAAAACTGTTTTTT. It codes for CASSTRPTNEKLFF.

This chain links TRBV11-2 with TRBJ1-6, with D tentatively TRBD1 (5 bases). Germline V gives CDR1 SGHAT, CDR2 FQNNGV. V dropped 7 bases and J dropped 8 bases, with 15 bases sitting between them. This CDR3 contains 14 residues. The CDR3 spells CASNVGQVDSPLHF. CDR3 DNA sequence: TGTGCCAGCAACGTAGGACAAGTGGATTCACCCCTCCACTTT.

The rearrangement links TRBV7-3 to TRBJ2-2; D unclear. The CDR3 extends over 15 amino acids. CDR1 and CDR2 (germline): SGHTA, FQGTGA. With 2 bases removed from V and 5 bases from J, the gap between germline ends came to 12 bases. The chain's CDR3 is CASSLGLRQTGELFF. CDR3 DNA sequence: TGTGCCAGCAGCTTAGGTTTGAGGCAAACCGGGGAGCTGTTTTTT.

This clone appeared a single time. CDR3 region: CASSEDRGIGNQPQHF. The CDR3 coding sequence is TGTGCCAGCAGTGAAGACAGGGGTATTGGAAACCAGCCCCAGCATTTT. V and J are TRBV6-1 and TRBJ1-5; 7 nucleotides agree with TRBD1. CDR1 is MNHNS and CDR2 is SASEGT in the germline V gene. There are 16 residues in the CDR3. V shed 1 base, J shed 7 bases, and the junction held 10 bases outside the gene matches.

V and J are TRBV5-1 and TRBJ2-5, with 9 positions matching TRBD1. The length of the CDR3 is 14 residues. CDR1 SGHRS and CDR2 YFSETQ come from the germline V gene. The V gene end was trimmed by 4 bases and the J gene end by 4 bases; junction bases not matched to a gene: 5. The CDR3 sequence is CASSPDRGGETQYF. The CDR3 DNA is TGCGCCAGCAGCCCGGACAGGGGAGGAGAGACCCAGTACTTC.

This chain links TRBV21-1 with TRBJ2-6; the D call TRBD2 from the table was never checked on the DNA. TRBV21-1 is given as a pseudogene. The CDR3 contains 18 residues. The CDR3 DNA reads as TGTGCCAGCAGCCCTCTACCTGATCGGTTCTCTGGGGCCAACGTCCTGACTTTC. This sequence encodes CASSPLPDRFSGANVLTF.

The chain joins TRBV6-5 to TRBJ2-5, with 8 nucleotides matching TRBD1. The length of the CDR3 is 15 residues. Trimming cost V 2 bases and J 7 bases; bases outside gene matches: 9. Germline CDR1 reads MNHEY; CDR2 reads SVGAGI. The CDR3 DNA sequence: TGTGCCAGCAGTTACGAGAACAGGGGGTTCGGGACCCAGTACTTC. Its protein product is CASSYENRGFGTQYF.

The chain carries TRBV6-5 and TRBJ2-3; 9 nucleotides line up with TRBD2. Germline CDR1 reads MNHEY; CDR2 reads SVGAGI. The CDR3 contains 15 residues. With 2 bases clipped from V and 4 bases from J, the junction kept 4 bases outside the gene matches. Written as DNA, the CDR3 is TGTGCCAGCAGTTACCAGGCTAGCGGGGCAGATACGCAGTATTTT. Protein: CASSYQASGADTQYF.

The CDR3 DNA follows: TGTGCCAGCAGCTTACCTGACCGGAGAGTCGAGCAGTACTTC. Translating it yields CASSLPDRRVEQYF. V gene TRBV5-4 combines with J gene TRBJ2-7, with no clear D. The CDR3 has 14 residues. Looked up from germline, CDR1 is SGHNT and CDR2 is YYREEE (reference sequence). V gave up 2 bases and J gave up 6 bases, with 15 bases separating them.

The chain couples TRBV5-4 to TRBJ1-5; no clear D gene. CDR3 length: 14 amino acids. Germline V gene data show CDR1 as SGHNT and CDR2 as YYREEE (reference sequence). The V end was cut by 1 base, the J end by 3 bases, with 8 bases between. The CDR3 nucleotides are TGTGCCAGCAGCTTGAACGGGATCAATCAGCCCCAGCATTTT. It yields the protein CASSLNGINQPQHF. The entire variable domain, with the rest obtained from reference TRBV5-4 and TRBJ1-5, is as follows: ETGVTQSPTHLIKTRGQQVTLRCSSQSGHNTVSWYQQALGQGPQFIFQYYREEENGRGNFPPRFSGLQFPNYSSELNVNALELDDSALYLCASSLNGINQPQHFGDGTRLSIL.